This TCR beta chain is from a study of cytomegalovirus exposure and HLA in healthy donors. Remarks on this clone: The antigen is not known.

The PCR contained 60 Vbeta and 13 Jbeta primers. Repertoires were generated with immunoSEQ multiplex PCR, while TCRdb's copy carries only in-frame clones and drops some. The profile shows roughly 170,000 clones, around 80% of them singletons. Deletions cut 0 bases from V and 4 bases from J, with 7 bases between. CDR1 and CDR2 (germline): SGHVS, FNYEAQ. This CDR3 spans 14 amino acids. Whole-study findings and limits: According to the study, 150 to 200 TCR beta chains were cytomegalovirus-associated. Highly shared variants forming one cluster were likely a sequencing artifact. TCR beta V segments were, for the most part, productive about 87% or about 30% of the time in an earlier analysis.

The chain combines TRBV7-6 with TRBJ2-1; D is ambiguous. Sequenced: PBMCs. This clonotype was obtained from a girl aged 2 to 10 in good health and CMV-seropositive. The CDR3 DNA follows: TGTGCCAGCAGCTTAGCCAGCGCGTACAATGAGCAGTTCTTC. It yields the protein CASSLASAYNEQFF.